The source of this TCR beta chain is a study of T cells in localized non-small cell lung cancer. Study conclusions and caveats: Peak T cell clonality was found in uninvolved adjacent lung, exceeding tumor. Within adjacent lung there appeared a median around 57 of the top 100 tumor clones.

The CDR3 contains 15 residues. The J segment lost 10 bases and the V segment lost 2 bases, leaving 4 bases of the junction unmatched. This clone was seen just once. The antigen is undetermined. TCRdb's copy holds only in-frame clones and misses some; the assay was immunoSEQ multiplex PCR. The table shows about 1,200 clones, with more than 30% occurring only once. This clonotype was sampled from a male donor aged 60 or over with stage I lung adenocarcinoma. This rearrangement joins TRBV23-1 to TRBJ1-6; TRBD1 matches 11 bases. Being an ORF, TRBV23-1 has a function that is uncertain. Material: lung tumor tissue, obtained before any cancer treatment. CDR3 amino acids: CASSQGTGGLSPLHF. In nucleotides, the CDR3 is TGCGCCAGCAGTCAAGGGACAGGGGGGCTCTCACCCCTCCACTTT.